This T cell receptor beta chain was sequenced in a study of cytomegalovirus exposure and HLA in healthy donors (dated by TCRdb to about 2017). Turning to the overall study: An earlier analysis of 587 of the donors reported approximately 300 Gb of sequence data and 95 million to 130 million unique TCR beta sequences obtained from approximately 180 million T cells. A later genetic analysis took genome-wide SNP genotypes for about three fifths of the roughly 700 donors and used that subset as a discovery cohort. Donor age, sex, ethnicity and CMV serostatus were collected together with the repertoire data. An earlier analysis of approximately 640 of the donors applied high-throughput TCR beta sequencing to assess whether each TCR beta V gene segment acted as functional or pseudogenic. Of the 398 genotyped donors, about 80% fell in the genetic ancestry cluster associated with self-reported Caucasian donors. In the later analysis, no new phenotypic data were used to find candidate immune exposures; instead, reliance was placed on TCR beta sequences and their occurrence across donors. All discovery cohort repertoires had been generated using a single sequencing platform. Typing coverage differed by locus: A, B, C, DRB1 and DQB1 were typed in roughly 629-630 donors, DQA1 in 522, DPA1 in some 600, and DPB1 in roughly 450. HLA typing covered class I and class II loci at four-digit resolution. An early release that covered about 600 HLA-typed donors contained 250 to 350 gigabases of sequencing data and around 80 million unique TCR sequences. Among approximately 370 genotyped donors of the cohort, an average of approximately 240,000 unique TCR beta nucleotide sequences was sequenced per donor, of which 15% to 20% were non-productive. Using immunosequencing, the study profiled T cell repertoires from 666 subjects and related those repertoires to cytomegalovirus serostatus. Because of strong linkage in the cohort, four to six DR-DQ haplotypes were treated as single units for association and clustering. Besides the first cohort of 666 subjects, a separate validation cohort made up of 95 to 150 different subjects was used. The study combined high-throughput TCR immunosequencing, statistical association of individual TCRs with disease status, and machine learning to predict cytomegalovirus infection status. The study aimed to test whether signatures of past pathogen exposure could be identified by cataloging public T cell receptors. In a later analysis, previously published TCR beta repertoires from 550 to 700 donors were re-analyzed and high-resolution HLA genotyping was added so that TCR occurrence patterns could be studied.

Library preparation employed the immunoSEQ multiplex PCR assay. For the multiplex PCR, a mixture combining 60 forward primers for TCR Vbeta segments and 13 reverse primers for TCR Jbeta segments was used. The CDR3 region of rearranged TCR beta genes was amplified from genomic DNA with a multiplex PCR assay. The Illumina HiSeq System was used to sequence the amplified TCR beta libraries as 87-base-pair reads. In the authors' own workflow: In a later analysis, some 80 million unique TCR beta chains were counted across the roughly 670 repertoires, and roughly 11 million of these chains were shared by at least two donors. Raw reads were error-corrected and collapsed into unique sequences with a nearest-neighbor algorithm that merged closely related sequences to remove PCR and sequencing errors. CDR3 sequences were aligned to IMGT reference sequences to assign V, D and J gene segments. Each retained sequence needed at least a six-nucleotide match to both a V gene segment and a J gene segment. A rearrangement counted as productive if the CDR3 had no stop codons and remained in frame with V and J, and every other rearrangement counted as non-productive. Following IMGT convention, CDR3 was defined as the stretch from the second conserved V-encoded cysteine to the conserved J-encoded phenylalanine. Sequences without an unambiguous match to a single V gene segment were excluded from the earlier analysis of several hundred of the donors. An earlier analysis of a few hundred of the donors classified V segments as functional when productive rearrangements were above 56.7% and as segregating when the standard deviation between donors was above 5%. To diagnose cytomegalovirus status from the catalog of TCR beta chain sequences, a statistical classification framework was built. In a later analysis, TCR nucleotide sequences were compared against IMGT/GENE-DB human TR gene sequences so that V and J genes could be assigned. A later analysis assigned CDR3 sequences and most-parsimonious VDJ recombination scenarios with the TCRdist pipeline. In a later analysis, each TCR beta chain was defined by its CDR3 amino acid sequence together with its V-gene family, and reads without a unique V-gene family were excluded. To address suspected cross-contamination and a sequencing artifact, a later analysis removed around 600 highly shared, low-generation-probability nucleotide sequences. For each public chain, a later analysis derived a clonal expansion index from normalized ranks of inferred template counts within each repertoire. A later analysis computed generation probabilities with a VDJ recombination model fitted to out-of-frame rearrangements, and checked the results against IGoR. A later analysis scored TCR-TCR, TCR-HLA and TCR-CMV co-occurrence with hypergeometric tests, applying a repertoire-size bias correction to TCR pairs. False discovery rates were estimated in a later analysis by permuting HLA or CMV assignments 20 times. In a later analysis, co-occurring TCRs were grouped using DBSCAN, with TCRdist sequence similarity added in when clustering inside HLA-allele-positive subsets. For co-occurrence clustering, repertoires with fewer than 30,000 or more than 120,000 public chains were excluded, along with 5 or 6 repertoires with anomalous nucleotide sharing. TCRdb retrieved this table from immuneACCESS and kept in-frame rearrangements only. Not all clones are present; in checked studies, unresolved V genes account for under half, and no reason is known for the remainder. The DNA gave D and trimming, while V, J and clone size come from that table. This sample has 140,000 to 150,000 clones in its table, and around 80% of those were observed once. 2.5% to 3.5% of the sample rests with the top ten.

A remark on this clone: Its antigen has not been determined. No much larger clone is present one base from it, and per-base qualities are unavailable.

The cohort was made up of approximately 670 healthy bone marrow donors. Cohort members were all nominally healthy when sampled, although unrecorded immune exposures were likely present. The donor tested CMV seronegative, placing the donor among the approximately 400 seronegative members of the cohort. A peripheral blood sample was collected from each donor, and TCR beta sequencing was performed on peripheral blood mononuclear cells. Genomic DNA extraction from the blood cell samples was performed with the Qiagen DNeasy Blood Extraction Kit. The research as a whole found: Broadly in line with IMGT annotations, most TCR beta V segments showed up in productive rearrangements about 87% or about 30% of the time in an earlier analysis of 587 of the donors. Several of the top co-occurrence clusters appeared to be linked to parvovirus B19, influenza, CMV and Epstein-Barr virus, according to a later analysis. Only TCR beta chains were sequenced in this cohort, and the absence of alpha or paired-chain data limited detectable features. A cluster of highly shared sequence variants was judged likely to represent a technical artifact of the sequencing pipeline. In both the original and validation cohorts, the classifier was reported to diagnose cytomegalovirus status with high specificity and sensitivity. Because some donors lacked HLA typing at each locus, the association tests relied only on the typed subset. The study listed around 160 TCR beta chains as associated with cytomegalovirus. Some IMGT-functional V segments, including TRBV6-2 and TRBV6-3, could not be told apart with the 87-base-pair reads, so those segments were excluded. In a later analysis, HLA-associated TCR beta chains were found to be more clonally expanded and to have lower generation probabilities than equally common non-associated chains. Presence/absence analyses assumed roughly uniform sequencing depth across donors, an assumption that may not hold. A further reported finding was that TCR beta sequences accurately predicted the HLA-A and HLA-B alleles for most subjects in the first cohort. Across donors, most TCR sequences were observed very rarely, whereas some public TCRs were present in many individuals. In a later genetic analysis, a missense DCLRE1C variant was associated with V-gene and J-gene trimming of TCR beta chains, and the association was replicated in an independent cohort. Because counts were too low, about 15 rarely observed V segments, including chromosome 9 orphons, were left out of the earlier analysis of approximately 580 of the donors. A later analysis associated 16,951 TCR beta sequences with specific HLA alleles at a false discovery rate of 0.05. A few of the identified cytomegalovirus-associated TCR beta chains were confirmed in vitro to be specific for cytomegalovirus antigens. Immune exposure information for the cohort was limited to CMV serostatus. Strong co-occurrence of HLA alleles, especially DR and DQ, made assigning TCR associations to individual alleles difficult. It was suggested by the authors that the approach could potentially be generalized to other disease states and immunological phenotypes. In a later analysis, the rate of TCR association differed among HLA loci, with DRB1 alleles having the most associated TCRs and HLA-C alleles having the fewest. According to a later analysis, most CMV-associated TCR beta chains appeared to be HLA-restricted, and the HLA associations seemed to be driven largely by CMV exposure. Compared with the approximately 710-donor mean, donors in an Asian-associated ancestry cluster had fewer N-insertions in productive TCRs, according to a later genetic analysis. Correlated functional status among segregating V segments might reflect linkage disequilibrium, but an unknown experimental factor could not be ruled out.

The V end loses 5 bases and the J end loses 0 bases, and a stretch of 8 bases separates them. The germline V gene (reference sequence) specifies PRHDT as CDR1 and FYEKMQ as CDR2. The CDR3 numbers 13 residues from cysteine through phenylalanine. Just the 39-base CDR3 DNA is kept, in frame starting at base 1. This sequence was found in a woman aged 25 to 39 in good health and CMV-seronegative. This receptor chain uses TRBV13 and TRBJ2-7; matching of 6 bases hints at TRBD1 as the D gene. The sequencing sample was made of PBMCs. Read as DNA, the sequence is TGTGCCAGCAGCACGACAGGCTCCTACGAGCAGTACTTC. Protein translation: CASSTTGSYEQYF.